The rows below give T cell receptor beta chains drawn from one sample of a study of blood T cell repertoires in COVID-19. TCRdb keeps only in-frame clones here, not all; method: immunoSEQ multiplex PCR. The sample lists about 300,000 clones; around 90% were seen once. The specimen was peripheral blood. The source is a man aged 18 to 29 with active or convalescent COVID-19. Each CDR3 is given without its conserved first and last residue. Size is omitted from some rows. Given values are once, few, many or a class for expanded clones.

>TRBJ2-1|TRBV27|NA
ASSARDRYNEQF
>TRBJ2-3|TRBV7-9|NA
ASSLGSTGADTQY
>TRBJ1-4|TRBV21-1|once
ASSIVDRGREDEKLF
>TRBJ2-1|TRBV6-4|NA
ASSDRAGGLAEQF
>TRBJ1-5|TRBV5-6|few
ASSRTGAGNQPQH
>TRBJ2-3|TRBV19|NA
ASSTPLAGGTDTQY
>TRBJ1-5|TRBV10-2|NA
ASSETGGLNQPQH
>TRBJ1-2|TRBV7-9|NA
ASSSLGYT
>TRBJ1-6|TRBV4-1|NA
ASSQGRGSYNSPLH
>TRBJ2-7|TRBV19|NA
ASSPGTGGVYEQY
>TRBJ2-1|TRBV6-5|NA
ASSYSPNNEQF
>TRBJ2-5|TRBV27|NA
ASSFEYQETQY
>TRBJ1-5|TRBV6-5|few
ATRGQGGNQPQH
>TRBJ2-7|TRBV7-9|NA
ASSLDRGLTYEQY
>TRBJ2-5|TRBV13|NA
ASSTGPGGEETQY
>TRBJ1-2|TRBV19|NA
ASSIDPVYGYT
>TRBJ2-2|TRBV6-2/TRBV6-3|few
ASSYADTGELF
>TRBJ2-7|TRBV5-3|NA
ARSFSGAPSHCEQY
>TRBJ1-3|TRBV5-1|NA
ASSLASPRSGNTIY
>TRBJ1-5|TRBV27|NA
ASSLVSVGGYQPQH
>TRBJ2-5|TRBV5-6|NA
ASSPGTVQETQY
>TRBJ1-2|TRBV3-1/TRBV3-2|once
ASSQGLGFKVNGYT
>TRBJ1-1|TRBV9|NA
ASSVGTWNTEAF
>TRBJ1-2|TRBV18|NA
ASSYTLPRDYGYT
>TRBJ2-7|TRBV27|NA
ASSATTGAYEQY
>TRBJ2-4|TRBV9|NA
ASSVGGSKNIQY
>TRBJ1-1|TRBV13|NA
ASRVTVPTEAF
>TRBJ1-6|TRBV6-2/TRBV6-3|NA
ASSTGADNSPLH
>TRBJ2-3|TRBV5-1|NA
ASSLGAFSTDTQY
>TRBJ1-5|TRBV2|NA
ASSEAGTVNQPQH
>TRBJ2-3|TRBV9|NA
ASSAGGTSTDTQY
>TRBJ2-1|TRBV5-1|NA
ASSTSGTGHNEQF
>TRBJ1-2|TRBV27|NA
ASSPGVNYGYT
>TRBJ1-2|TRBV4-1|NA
ASSQLGQLLYGYT
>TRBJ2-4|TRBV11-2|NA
ASSLVWTSVLAKNIQY
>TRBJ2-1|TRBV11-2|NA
ASSPLAGGTYNEQF
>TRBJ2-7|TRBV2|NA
ASRGTGAYEQY
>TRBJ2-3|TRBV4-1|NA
ASSQVLAGGPDTQY
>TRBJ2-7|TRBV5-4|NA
ASSLNNYEQY
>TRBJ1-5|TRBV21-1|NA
ASSKVPLNGGNQPQH
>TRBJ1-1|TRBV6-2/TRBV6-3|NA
ASSNGAGARTF
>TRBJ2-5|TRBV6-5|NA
ASSPRGAGETQY